The source of this T cell receptor (beta chain) is a study of somatic mutations in cytotoxic T cells in rheumatoid arthritis (dated by TCRdb to about 2017). Concerning the study at large: Patient peripheral blood (just over 29 ml EDTA) was drawn right after diagnosis and before any treatment started. Some T-cell populations stained with V beta antibodies were sorted by flow on a FACSAria II or Sony SH800 to nearly 100% purity, with sorted V beta1+ cells additionally subjected to TCRB sequencing. Whether expanded CD8+ T-cell clones in untreated, newly diagnosed rheumatoid arthritis carry somatic mutations was the study question, and clonality was characterized with TCRB deep sequencing. For 55 to 70 rheumatoid arthritis patients and fewer than 25 healthy controls, TCRB deep sequencing was carried out. The median ages of the patient and control groups were essentially identical. Study-wide conclusions, independent of this receptor: CD8+ T-cell clonality in rheumatoid arthritis patients was not significantly different from that in age-matched healthy controls. CD8+ clonality increased with age in patients (Spearman r of about 0.49) but not in healthy controls. The slight TRBV07 underrepresentation in patients was not adjusted for multiple comparisons. The antigen targets of the expanded CD8+ clones were unknown, and absence from virus-specific databases did not rule out viral specificity. In about an eighth of the roughly 60 patients, more than 20% of CD8+ cells belonged to the largest CD8+ clone, while several identical CD8+ TCRB sequences were shared between blood and synovial fluid.

On an AutoMACS, CD4+ and CD8+ cells were isolated via positive magnetic bead selection, and their purity was verified by flow cytometry. Clonal expansions were first screened by flow cytometry with a TCR V beta antibody panel, then characterized by TCRB deep sequencing of sorted CD8+ fractions. Peripheral blood mononuclear cells were isolated by Ficoll-Paque PLUS density gradient separation. Using Nucleospin Tissue or Tissue XS kits, DNA was extracted from CD4-enriched, CD8-enriched or PBMC samples, with quantification by a Qubit 2.0 fluorometer. As to this clone: This receptor's antigen is unknown. Base qualities are not recorded, but no much larger clone differs from it by a single base.

There are 11 amino acids in the CDR3, from cysteine to phenylalanine inclusive. CDR3 DNA only is kept here, 33 bases in frame from base 1. V lost 7 bases and J lost 4 bases; the stretch between them is 10 bases long. Via the germline V gene, CDR1 is SQVTM and CDR2 ANQGSEA. TCRB CDR3 sequencing used the immunoSEQ assay on genomic DNA. On the study's bioinformatics: Published virus-specific TCRB sequences were compared with patient CD8+ clones larger than 1%, and only a few matches were found. Only productive TCRB rearrangements were included in the analyses. A clone was defined by a unique TCRB CDR3 sequence, and clonality was computed as a productive clonality index based on Shannon entropy. The template counts of each clone relative to the total templates per sample were used to calculate repertoire overlap between two samples. V-gene usage from TCRB sequencing and V-gene usage measured by flow cytometry were correlated (Spearman r of roughly 0.61). Here the immuneACCESS table is served through TCRdb, limited to in-frame sequences with V and J called. Missing clones are a known gap in these copies; in checked studies unresolved V genes cover under half, and the rest lacks a known reason. That table furnishes V, J and clone size, whereas the DNA furnished D and trimming. The sample table contains over 15,000 clones; only one count was recorded for 75% to 85% of them. The ten largest account for around 15% of the sample.

Material for sequencing was CD8+ T cells sorted from blood. In this chain, TRBV29-1 is recombined with TRBJ1-1; TRBD1 might be the D gene, on 6 matching bases. This TCR came from an adult with rheumatoid arthritis. The bases read TGCAGCGGAGGGGGGGGCACTGAAGCTTTCTTT. This gives the protein CSGGGGTEAFF.